These 32 T cell receptor beta chains were sequenced from one sample in a study of regulatory T cells in long-lasting Graves disease. HTBI primers from iRepertoire and Arm-PCR of CDR3 regions yielded the TCR beta libraries. TCRdb processed the multiplex PCR reads anew with MiXCR; each CDR3 protein has one entry. This table holds roughly 400,000 distinct CDR3 sequences, about a fifth found once. Time point in this sample: persistent/refractory GD, antithyroid drugs over 5 years with positive TRAb. From PBMCs, RNA was extracted and then used to make the TCR library. The source material was peripheral blood mononuclear cells (PBMCs), sampled when the disease was refractory, from a patient treated with antithyroid drugs. Every receptor here comes from a female donor with Graves disease.

Many counts were recorded for this clonotype. The rearrangement links TRBV28 to TRBJ2-5; D is unresolved. V was clipped by 5 bases and J by 0 bases, with 16 bases between them. The germline V gene has CDR1 MDHEN and CDR2 SYDVKM. The CDR3 contains 16 residues. DNA of the CDR3: TGTGCCAGCAGTCCCTTTGTAGCCCGGGACCAAGAGACCCAGTACTTC. It specifies CASSPFVARDQETQYF.

This clonotype turned up a few times. V gene TRBV7-2 combines with J gene TRBJ1-5, with D hard to call. V lost 2 bases, J lost 7 bases, and 6 bases lay in between. Germline V gene sequence: CDR1 SGHTA, CDR2 FQGNSA. This CDR3 spans 12 amino acids. The CDR3, as DNA: TGTGCCAGCAGCTTATTTCCCCAGCCCCAGCATTTT. It specifies CASSLFPQPQHF.

This clonotype has only a few counts. A junction end diverges from the germline sequence, so it may reflect a read error. This chain connects TRBV6-2 or TRBV6-3 to TRBJ2-2; TRBD2 might be the D (5 bases). There are 14 residues in the CDR3. The germline V gene encodes CDR1 MNHEY and CDR2 SVGEGT. The CDR3 region is CASSQATGTGELSF. CDR3 nucleotide sequence: TGTGCCAGCAGCCAAGCCACCGGCACCGGGGAGCTGTCTTTT.

Ten or more counts support this clonotype. The junction differs from germline at one of its ends, possibly a read error. This chain links TRBV7-2 with TRBJ2-7; 13 nucleotides line up with TRBD2. The germline gives CDR1 SGHTA, CDR2 FQGNSA. This CDR3 is built from 15 residues. The CDR3 loop reads CASRLAGGPSNEQYF. As DNA, the CDR3 is TGTGCCAGCAGACTAGCGGGAGGGCCCTCCAACGAGCAGTACTTC.

This clonotype was counted a few times. The chain links TRBV20-1 to TRBJ2-7; D is uncertain. CDR3 size: 13 residues. The germline V gene encodes CDR1 DFQATT and CDR2 SNEGSKA (reference sequence). DNA for the CDR3: TGCAATTCCGCGGTAGGCTCGACCTACGAGCAGTACTTC. Encoded protein: CNSAVGSTYEQYF.

The J gene is TRBJ2-7, the V gene TRBV12-3 or TRBV12-4, with TRBD1 matching 9 bases. J lost 2 bases, V lost 7 bases, and 6 bases had no gene match. The CDR3 runs to 14 residues. CDR3 coding DNA: TGTGCCAGCACCGCCGGGACAGGGACCTACGAGCAGTACTTC. It yields the protein CASTAGTGTYEQYF.

This clonotype came up many times. The V and J genes are TRBV7-2 and TRBJ1-2; maybe TRBD1 (5 bases). The V gene lost 2 bases and the J gene lost 7 bases, with 17 bases spanning the gap. Germline values: CDR1 SGHTA, CDR2 FQGNSA. The CDR3 is made up of 15 amino acids. This CDR3 is CASSLHQGGGLGYTF. The CDR3 DNA is TGTGCCAGCAGCTTACACCAGGGCGGAGGTCTTGGCTACACCTTC. The whole variable domain, filled in from reference TRBV7-2 and TRBJ1-2, reads GAGVSQSPSNKVTEKGKDVELRCDPISGHTALYWYRQSLGQGLEFLIYFQGNSAPDKSGLPSDRFSAERTGGSVSTLTIQRTQQEDSAVYLCASSLHQGGGLGYTFGSGTRLTVV.

Only a few counts were recorded for this clonotype. The chain links TRBV20-1 to TRBJ2-5; no firm D call. Germline V gene lookup returns CDR1 DFQATT and CDR2 SNEGSKA (reference sequence). CDR3 length: 15 residues. The germline V and J ends were trimmed by 0 bases and 1 base, with 12 bases remaining between them. The CDR3 bases are TGCAGTGCTAGAGATGGAAAAGGCTCCCAAGAGACCCAGTACTTC. Residues: CSARDGKGSQETQYF.

This clonotype was recorded many times. V usage is TRBV28 and J usage is TRBJ1-5; D might be TRBD1 (5 bases). V was cut by 1 base and J by 0 bases, with 10 bases left in between. This CDR3 region has 16 residues. Germline CDR1 reads MDHEN; CDR2 reads SYDVKM. CDR3 sequence: CASSLSSGYSNQPQHF. The CDR3 DNA follows: TGTGCCAGCAGTTTATCTTCAGGGTATAGCAATCAGCCCCAGCATTTT. Full variable domain (rest looked up from reference TRBV28 and TRBJ1-5): DVKVTQSSRYLVKRTGEKVFLECVQDMDHENMFWYRQDPGLGLRLIYFSYDVKMKEKGDIPEGYSVSREKKERFSLILESASTNQTSMYLCASSLSSGYSNQPQHFGDGTRLSIL.

In this sample, this clonotype turned up a few times. This chain links TRBV12-3 or TRBV12-4 with TRBJ1-1, with a weak D call TRBD1 (5 bases). The V gene lost 8 bases and the J gene lost 3 bases, with 19 bases spanning the gap. This CDR3 is built from 15 residues. CDR3 coding DNA: TGTGCCAGCGGGCCCGTGGGGGGTTCTTACACTGAAGCTTTCTTT. Its protein product is CASGPVGGSYTEAFF.

Notes on this clonotype: A much larger clone differs by one base, so this may be a read error. The rearrangement joins TRBV11-2 to TRBJ2-7; 7 nucleotides align to TRBD1. This CDR3 has 14 residues. Germline loops: CDR1 SGHAT, CDR2 FQNNGV. Written as DNA, the CDR3 is TGTGCCAGCAGCTACCGGGACAGAACCTACGAGCAGTGCTTC. Translation: CASSYRDRTYEQCF.

This clonotype occurred a few times. This rearrangement joins TRBV27 to TRBJ1-5; D remains unclear. Trimming took off 6 bases at V and 5 bases at J, with 8 bases between the two ends. This CDR3 spans 12 amino acids. CDR1 is MNHEY and CDR2 is SMNVEV in the germline V gene (reference sequence). The CDR3 reads CASREGDQPQHF. CDR3 in DNA: TGTGCCAGCAGGGAGGGCGATCAGCCCCAGCATTTT.

This clonotype was seen repeatedly, ten times or more. The rearrangement links TRBV28 to TRBJ1-2; TRBD1 matches at 9 bases. V gave up 1 base and J gave up 3 bases; unmatched junction bases: 12. The CDR3 covers 18 residues. Germline V gene lookup returns CDR1 MDHEN and CDR2 SYDVKM. The CDR3 sequence: CASSLFAPLRDRDYGYTF. CDR3 nucleotides: TGTGCCAGCAGTTTATTTGCCCCCCTCCGGGACAGGGACTATGGCTACACCTTC.

A note on this clonotype: The junction shows a germline mismatch at one end, possibly a read error. V and J are TRBV2 and TRBJ2-4; no reliable D call. Germline V lookup: CDR1 SNHLY, CDR2 FYNNEI. The CDR3 runs 11 residues. CDR3 coding DNA: TGTGCCAGCAGGGACGGAAACATTCAGCACTTC. Translation: CASRDGNIQHF.

This clonotype was recorded at least ten times. The rearrangement joins TRBV13 to TRBJ2-7, with D unclear. CDR3 size: 15 residues. The germline V gene encodes CDR1 PRHDT and CDR2 FYEKMQ (reference sequence). Trimming shortened V by 3 bases and J by 3 bases, and 15 bases separated the two germline ends. The CDR3 sequence is CASSFAHGQVYEQYF. The CDR3 bases are TGTGCCAGCAGCTTTGCGCACGGCCAAGTCTACGAGCAGTACTTC.

This clonotype was observed many times. The chain joins TRBV28 to TRBJ1-5, with D possibly being TRBD1 (5 bases). CDR1 and CDR2 from the germline V gene are MDHEN and SYDVKM. This CDR3 has 15 residues. V was trimmed by 6 bases and J by 6 bases, leaving 18 bases between them. The CDR3 DNA follows: TGTGCCAGCAGCGGGACCTGGGGAGCAGGTCAGCCCCAGCATTTT. It translates to CASSGTWGAGQPQHF.

This chain links TRBV29-1 with TRBJ1-6, with 10 bases matching TRBD1. Matching the DNA end better, TRBJ1-1 makes the J call doubtful. The germline CDR1 and CDR2 sequences are SQVTM and ANQGSEA. CDR3 length: 12 amino acids. The CDR3 nucleotides read TGCAGCGTTGAGGGACAGGGGTACTCAGCTTTCTTT. Its translation: CSVEGQGYSAFF.

The V call is TRBV11-2, the J call TRBJ2-7; no firm D call. Trimming shortened V by 5 bases and J by 7 bases, and 15 bases separated the two germline ends. Germline V gene sequence: CDR1 SGHAT, CDR2 FQNNGV. The CDR3 is 13 residues long. CDR3 coding DNA: TGTGCCAGCAGCCCCGAACTGTTCGGGGAGCAGTACTTC. Protein: CASSPELFGEQYF.

This clonotype has just a few counts. The chain links TRBV7-2 to TRBJ2-1, with D perhaps TRBD2 (6 bases). Germline CDR1 is SGHTA and CDR2 is FQGNSA. The CDR3 totals 17 residues. V dropped 4 bases and J dropped 8 bases, with 24 bases sitting between them. The CDR3 DNA follows: TGTGCCAGCAGCTCTCCCATACCGGGACTCCTTAGGGATGAGCAGTTCTTC. Protein product: CASSSPIPGLLRDEQFF.

This clonotype was observed at least ten times. The chain links TRBV28 to TRBJ1-2; D is perhaps TRBD1 (6 bases). The V gene's germline CDR1 is MDHEN and CDR2 SYDVKM. The CDR3 consists of 15 residues. V was clipped by 5 bases and J by 1 base, with 14 bases between them. In DNA, the CDR3 is TGTGCCAGCAGTGACCTTCAGGGGTTTAACTATGGCTACACCTTC. It codes for CASSDLQGFNYGYTF.

As for this clonotype: A much more abundant neighbour one base away suggests this may be a read error. The rearrangement joins TRBV6-6 to TRBJ1-2; the D is unclear. Germline V gene data show CDR1 as MNHNY and CDR2 as SVGAGI (reference sequence). The CDR3 has 17 amino acids. CDR3 sequence: CASSHSSIKIPNYGYTF. The CDR3 bases are TGTGCCAGCAGTCACTCGAGTATCAAGATTCCTAACTATGGCTACACCTTC.

Ten or more counts support this clonotype. V usage is TRBV7-3 and J usage is TRBJ2-5; 8 nucleotides align to TRBD2. The CDR3 extends over 15 amino acids. V shed 5 bases and J 5 bases; nucleotides not matched to a gene: 10. In germline, CDR1 is SGHTA, CDR2 FQGTGA. The CDR3 coding sequence is TGTGCCAGCAGCCATTCAGCGGGAGTGGGGGAGACCCAGTACTTC. It is translated as CASSHSAGVGETQYF.

This clonotype was observed a handful of times. This chain connects TRBV4-3 to TRBJ2-7; D gene unclear. The V end was cut by 0 bases, the J end by 1 base, with 13 bases between. The CDR3 runs to 16 residues. From germline, CDR1 is LGHNA and CDR2 YSLEER. The CDR3 region has the DNA TGCGCCAGCAGCCAAGATATGATTATGGGGTCCTACGAGCAGTACTTC. Its protein is CASSQDMIMGSYEQYF.

This clonotype occurred many times. CDR3 amino acids: CASSEVRYTF. The CDR3 bases are TGTGCCAGCAGTGAAGTTCGCTACACCTTC. The chain recombines TRBV6-1 with TRBJ1-2; D ambiguous. The V end was cut by 1 base, the J end by 9 bases, with 3 bases between. Germline assignment: CDR1 MNHNS and CDR2 SASEGT. This CDR3 contains 10 residues.

V and J are TRBV6-1 and TRBJ1-2; D gene ambiguous. CDR3 size: 12 residues. Trimming left V 8 bases short and J 0 bases short, with 7 bases between. Germline V gene sequence: CDR1 MNHNS, CDR2 SASEGT. CDR3 in DNA: TGTGCCAGCCGGGGATCTAACTATGGCTACACCTTC. The encoded protein is CASRGSNYGYTF.

This clonotype was recorded many times. The chain is built from TRBV11-2 and TRBJ2-5; TRBD1 is a possible D gene (5 bases). The CDR3 totals 15 residues. Germline V gene data show CDR1 as SGHAT and CDR2 as FQNNGV. Trimming stripped 6 bases from V and 0 bases from J, with 14 bases between. CDR3 sequence (DNA): TGTGCCAGCAGGGGTGGGGCAGAGTACCAAGAGACCCAGTACTTC. It codes for CASRGGAEYQETQYF.

This clonotype was counted many times. The V call is TRBV6-1, the J call TRBJ2-7, with 10 bases lining up with TRBD1. V shed 4 bases and J 7 bases; nucleotides not matched to a gene: 7. Germline V CDR1 and CDR2: MNHNS, SASEGT. This CDR3 has 14 amino acids. CDR3 region: CASSGRDRGFEQYF. The CDR3 bases are TGTGCCAGCAGTGGCCGGGACAGGGGATTTGAGCAGTACTTC.

On this clonotype: This may arise from a read error, as a much more abundant clone is one base away. This sequence joins TRBV6-7 and TRBJ2-7; possible D gene TRBD1, 5 bases. TRBV6-7 is recorded as an ORF, its role being uncertain. The CDR3 extends over 19 amino acids. V lost 3 bases and J 3 bases, leaving 27 bases between the germline ends. In nucleotides, the CDR3 is TGTGCCAGCAGTTATCTTCTTGGGGCAGGGCTCCCTTGGGACTACGAGCAGTACTTC. It translates to CASSYLLGAGLPWDYEQYF.

This clonotype has a handful of counts. This chain links TRBV5-6 with TRBJ1-4; D not resolved. The CDR3 contains 13 residues. Trimming removed 2 bases at V and 4 bases at J, with 6 bases between. Germline CDR1 SGHDT, CDR2 YYEEEE. Here the CDR3 DNA reads TGTGCCAGCAGCTTAGGGTATAATGAAAAACTGTTTTTT. It translates to CASSLGYNEKLFF.

This clonotype was seen many times. The chain recombines TRBV9 with TRBJ1-5; no firm D call. Trimming cost V 2 bases and J 5 bases, with 14 bases left between them. There are 15 residues in the CDR3. Germline-derived CDR1 and CDR2 are SGDLS and YYNGEE. The CDR3: CASSVQGRVDQPQHF. The CDR3, as DNA: TGTGCCAGCAGCGTTCAAGGTCGAGTTGATCAGCCCCAGCATTTT.

The chain links TRBV19 to TRBJ1-2; 10 positions match TRBD1. The CDR3 is 17 amino acids. The V gene's germline CDR1 is LNHDA and CDR2 SQIVND (reference sequence). V was pared by 4 bases and J by 1 base, with 9 bases of the junction left unmatched. CDR3 sequence: CASSRGDRGLHNYGYTF. CDR3 coding DNA: TGTGCCAGTAGTAGAGGGGACAGGGGCCTACATAACTATGGCTACACCTTC.

This clonotype was recorded many times. The chain links TRBV2 to TRBJ1-4; 7 bases match TRBD1. V dropped 8 bases and J dropped 10; count of bases not matched to a gene: 10. Germline assignment: CDR1 SNHLY and CDR2 FYNNEI. This CDR3 spans 13 amino acids. For the CDR3, the DNA is TGTGCCAGCTATCGGACAGGAGTAGGAAAACTGTTTTTT. Translating gives CASYRTGVGKLFF.